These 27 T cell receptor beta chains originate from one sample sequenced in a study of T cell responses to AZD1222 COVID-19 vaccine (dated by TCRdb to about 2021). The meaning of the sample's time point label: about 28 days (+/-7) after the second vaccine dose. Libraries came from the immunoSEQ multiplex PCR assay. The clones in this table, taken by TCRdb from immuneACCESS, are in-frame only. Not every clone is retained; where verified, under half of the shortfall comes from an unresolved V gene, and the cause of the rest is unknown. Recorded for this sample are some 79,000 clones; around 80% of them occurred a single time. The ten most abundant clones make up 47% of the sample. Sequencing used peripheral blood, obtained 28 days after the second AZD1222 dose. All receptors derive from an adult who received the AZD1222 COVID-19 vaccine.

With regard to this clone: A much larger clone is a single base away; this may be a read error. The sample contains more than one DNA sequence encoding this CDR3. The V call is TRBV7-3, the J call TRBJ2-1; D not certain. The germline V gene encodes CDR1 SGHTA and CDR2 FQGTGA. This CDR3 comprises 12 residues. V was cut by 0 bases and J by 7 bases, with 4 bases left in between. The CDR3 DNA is TGTGCCAGCAGCTTAACGGGGAATGAGCAGTTCTTC. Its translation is CASSLTGNEQFF.

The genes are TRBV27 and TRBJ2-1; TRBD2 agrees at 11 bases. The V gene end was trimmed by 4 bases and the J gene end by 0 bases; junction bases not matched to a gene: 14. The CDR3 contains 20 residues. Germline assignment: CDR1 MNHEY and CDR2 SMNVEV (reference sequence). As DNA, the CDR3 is TGTGCCAGCAGTTCATTACCCGGGACTAGCGGAAGACTCTCCTACAATGAGCAGTTCTTC. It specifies CASSSLPGTSGRLSYNEQFF.

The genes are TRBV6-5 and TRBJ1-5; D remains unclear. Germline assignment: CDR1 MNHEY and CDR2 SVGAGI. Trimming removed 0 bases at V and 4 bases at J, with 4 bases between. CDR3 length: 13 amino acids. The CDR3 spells CASSYSRNQPQHF. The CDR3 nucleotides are TGTGCCAGCAGTTACTCGCGGAATCAGCCCCAGCATTTT.

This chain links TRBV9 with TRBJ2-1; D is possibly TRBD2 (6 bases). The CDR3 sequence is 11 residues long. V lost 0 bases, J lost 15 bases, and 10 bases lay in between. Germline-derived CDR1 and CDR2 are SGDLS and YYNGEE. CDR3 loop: CASSVGSGRFF. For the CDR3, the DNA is TGTGCCAGCAGCGTAGGTAGCGGAAGGTTCTTC.

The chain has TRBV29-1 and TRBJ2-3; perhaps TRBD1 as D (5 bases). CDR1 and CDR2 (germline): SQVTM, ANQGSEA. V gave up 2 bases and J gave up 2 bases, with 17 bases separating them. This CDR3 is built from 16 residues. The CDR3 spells CSVELARTLITDTQYF. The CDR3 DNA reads TGCAGCGTTGAACTTGCCCGGACACTTATCACAGATACGCAGTATTTT.

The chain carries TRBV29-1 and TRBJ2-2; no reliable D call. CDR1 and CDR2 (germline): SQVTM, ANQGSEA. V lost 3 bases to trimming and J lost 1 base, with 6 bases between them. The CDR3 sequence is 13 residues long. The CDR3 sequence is CSVDRQNTGELFF. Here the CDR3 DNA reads TGCAGCGTTGATCGACAGAACACCGGGGAGCTGTTTTTT.

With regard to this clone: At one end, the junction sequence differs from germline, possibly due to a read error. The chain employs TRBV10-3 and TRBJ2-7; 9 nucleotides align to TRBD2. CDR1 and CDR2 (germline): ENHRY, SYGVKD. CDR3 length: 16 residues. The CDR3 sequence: CAISDHGGGASSEQYF. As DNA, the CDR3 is TGTGCCATCAGTGATCATGGCGGGGGGGCCTCCTCCGAGCAGTACTTC.

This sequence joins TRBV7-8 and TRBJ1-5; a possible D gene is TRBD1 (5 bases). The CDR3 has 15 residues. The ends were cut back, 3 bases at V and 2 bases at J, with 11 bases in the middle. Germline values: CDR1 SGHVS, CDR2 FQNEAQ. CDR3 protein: CASSLKGKGNQPQHF. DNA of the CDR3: TGTGCCAGCAGCTTGAAGGGGAAGGGCAATCAGCCCCAGCATTTT.

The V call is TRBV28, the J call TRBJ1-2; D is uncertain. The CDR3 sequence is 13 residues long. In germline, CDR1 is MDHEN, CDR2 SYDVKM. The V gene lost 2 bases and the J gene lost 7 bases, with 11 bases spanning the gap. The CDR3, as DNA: TGTGCCAGCAGTTTAGCTGGTTCTCGTGGCTACACCTTC. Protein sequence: CASSLAGSRGYTF.

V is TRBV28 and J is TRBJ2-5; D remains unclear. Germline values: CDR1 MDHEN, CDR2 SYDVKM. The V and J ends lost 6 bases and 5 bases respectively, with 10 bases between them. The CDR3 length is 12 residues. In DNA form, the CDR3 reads TGTGCCAGCAGCGCTGCACGGGAGACCCAGTACTTC. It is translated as CASSAARETQYF.

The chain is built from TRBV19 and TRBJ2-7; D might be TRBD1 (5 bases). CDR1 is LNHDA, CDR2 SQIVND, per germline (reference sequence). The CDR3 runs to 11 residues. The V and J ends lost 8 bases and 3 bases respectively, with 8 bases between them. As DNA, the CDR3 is TGTGCCAGTGGACAAGGCTACGAGCAGTACTTC. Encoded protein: CASGQGYEQYF. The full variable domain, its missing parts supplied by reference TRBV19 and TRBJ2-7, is DGGITQSPKYLFRKEGQNVTLSCEQNLNHDAMYWYRQDPGQGLRLIYYSQIVNDFQKGDIAEGYSVSREKKESFPLTVTSAQKNPTAFYLCASGQGYEQYFGPGTRLTVT.

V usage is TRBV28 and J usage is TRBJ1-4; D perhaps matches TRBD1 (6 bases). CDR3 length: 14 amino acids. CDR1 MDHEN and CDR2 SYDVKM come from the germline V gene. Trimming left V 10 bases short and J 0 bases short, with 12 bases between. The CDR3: CAIRDTSTNEKLFF. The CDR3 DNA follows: TGTGCCATCCGGGACACTTCAACTAATGAAAAACTGTTTTTT.

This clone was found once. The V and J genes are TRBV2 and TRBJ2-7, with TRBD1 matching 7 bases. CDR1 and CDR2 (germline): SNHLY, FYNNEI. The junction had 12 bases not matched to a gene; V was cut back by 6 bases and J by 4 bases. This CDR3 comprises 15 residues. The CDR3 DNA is TGTGCCAGCAGGGAGACAGGGACCATAGGGTACGAGCAGTACTTC. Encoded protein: CASRETGTIGYEQYF.

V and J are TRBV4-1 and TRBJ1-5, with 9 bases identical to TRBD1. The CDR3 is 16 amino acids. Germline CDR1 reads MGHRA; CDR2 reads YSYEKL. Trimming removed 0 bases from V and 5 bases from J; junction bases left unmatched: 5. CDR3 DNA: TGCGCCAGCAGCCAAGATGGGACAGGGTGGGATCAGCCCCAGCATTTT. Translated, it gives CASSQDGTGWDQPQHF.

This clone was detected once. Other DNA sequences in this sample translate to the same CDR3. CDR3 sequence: CASSDRGRTGELFF. The CDR3 DNA reads as TGTGCCAGCAGTGACAGGGGGCGAACCGGGGAGCTGTTTTTT. The chain has TRBV6-1 and TRBJ2-2, with 8 positions matching TRBD1. This CDR3 contains 14 residues. The germline CDR1 and CDR2 sequences are MNHNS and SASEGT. The junction had 2 bases not matched to a gene; V was cut back by 3 bases and J by 5 bases.

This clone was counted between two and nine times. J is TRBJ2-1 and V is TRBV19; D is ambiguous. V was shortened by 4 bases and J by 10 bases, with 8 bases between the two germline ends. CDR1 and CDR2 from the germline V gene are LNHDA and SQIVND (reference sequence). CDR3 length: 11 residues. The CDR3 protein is CASSTVEEQFF. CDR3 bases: TGTGCCAGTAGTACCGTAGAGGAGCAGTTCTTC.

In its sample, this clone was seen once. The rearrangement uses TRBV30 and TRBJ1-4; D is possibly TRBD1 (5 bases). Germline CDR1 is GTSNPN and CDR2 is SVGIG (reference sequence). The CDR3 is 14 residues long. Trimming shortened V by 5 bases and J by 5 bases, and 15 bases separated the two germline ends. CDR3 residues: CAWSSGDLNEKLFF. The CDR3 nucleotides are TGTGCCTGGTCTTCGGGGGACCTCAATGAAAAACTGTTTTTT. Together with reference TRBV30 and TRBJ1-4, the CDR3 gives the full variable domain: SQTIHQWPATLVQPVGSPLSLECTVEGTSNPNLYWYRQAAGRGLQLLFYSVGIGQISSEVPQNLSASRPQDRQFILSSKKLLLSDSGFYLCAWSSGDLNEKLFFGSGTQLSVL.

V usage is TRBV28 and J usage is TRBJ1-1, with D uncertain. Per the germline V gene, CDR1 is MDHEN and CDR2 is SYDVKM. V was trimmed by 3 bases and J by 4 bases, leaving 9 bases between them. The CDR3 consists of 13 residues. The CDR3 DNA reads TGTGCCAGCAGTTTTTCAAGGACCACTGAAGCTTTCTTT. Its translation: CASSFSRTTEAFF. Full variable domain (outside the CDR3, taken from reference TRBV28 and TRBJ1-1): DVKVTQSSRYLVKRTGEKVFLECVQDMDHENMFWYRQDPGLGLRLIYFSYDVKMKEKGDIPEGYSVSREKKERFSLILESASTNQTSMYLCASSFSRTTEAFFGQGTRLTVV.

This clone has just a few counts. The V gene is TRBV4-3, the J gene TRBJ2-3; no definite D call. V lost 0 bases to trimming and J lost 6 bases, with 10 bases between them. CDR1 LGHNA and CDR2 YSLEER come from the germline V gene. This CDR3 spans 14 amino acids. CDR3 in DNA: TGCGCCAGCAGCCAAGATCGGTCGGGCGATACGCAGTATTTT. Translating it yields CASSQDRSGDTQYF.

CDR3 protein: CSAGTGGAEAFF. DNA of the CDR3: TGCAGCGCCGGGACAGGGGGAGCTGAAGCTTTCTTT. The V gene is TRBV29-1, the J gene TRBJ1-1, with 11 bases that match TRBD1. Germline CDR1 SQVTM, CDR2 ANQGSEA. This CDR3 spans 12 amino acids. V trimming: 7 bases; J trimming: 6 bases; junction bases outside the gene matches: 4.

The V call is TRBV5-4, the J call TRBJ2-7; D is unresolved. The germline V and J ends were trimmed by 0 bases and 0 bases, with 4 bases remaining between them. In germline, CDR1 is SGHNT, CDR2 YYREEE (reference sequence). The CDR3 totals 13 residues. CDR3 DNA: TGTGCCAGCAGCTTGGGTAGCTCCTACGAGCAGTACTTC. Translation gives CASSLGSSYEQYF.

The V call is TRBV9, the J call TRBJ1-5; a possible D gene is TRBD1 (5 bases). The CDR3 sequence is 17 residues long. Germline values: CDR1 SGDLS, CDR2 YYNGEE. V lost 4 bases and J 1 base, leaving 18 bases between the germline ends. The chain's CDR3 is CASSPRGDSPSNQPQHF. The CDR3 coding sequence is TGTGCCAGCAGCCCGCGAGGGGACTCGCCGAGCAATCAGCCCCAGCATTTT.

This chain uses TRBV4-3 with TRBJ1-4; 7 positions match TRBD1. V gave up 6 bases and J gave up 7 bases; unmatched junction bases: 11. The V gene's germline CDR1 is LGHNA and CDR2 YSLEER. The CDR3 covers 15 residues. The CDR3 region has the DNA TGCGCCAGCAGTACTCAGACAGGGCGTTTTGAAAAACTGTTTTTT. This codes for CASSTQTGRFEKLFF.

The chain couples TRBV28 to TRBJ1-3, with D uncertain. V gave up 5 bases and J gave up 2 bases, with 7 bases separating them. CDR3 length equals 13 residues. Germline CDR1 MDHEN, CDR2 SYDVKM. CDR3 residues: CASSPLTGNTIYF. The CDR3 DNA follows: TGTGCCAGCAGTCCTTTAACTGGAAACACCATATATTTT.

This chain's CDR3 is CASSPDRGLLNEQFF. CDR3 sequence (DNA): TGTGCCAGCAGCCCCGACAGGGGGCTGTTGAATGAGCAGTTCTTC. The chain is built from TRBV11-3 and TRBJ2-1; 10 bases align to TRBD1. Germline CDR1 reads SGHNT; CDR2 reads YENEEA. V trimming: 5 bases; J trimming: 7 bases; junction bases outside the gene matches: 8. This CDR3 spans 15 amino acids.

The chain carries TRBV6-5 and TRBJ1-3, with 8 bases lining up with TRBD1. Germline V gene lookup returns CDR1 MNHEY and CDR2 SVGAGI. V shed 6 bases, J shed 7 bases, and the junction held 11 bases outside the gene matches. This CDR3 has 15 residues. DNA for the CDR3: TGTGCCAGCAGACACGGGACAGGCCACCTTAACACCATATATTTT. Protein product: CASRHGTGHLNTIYF.

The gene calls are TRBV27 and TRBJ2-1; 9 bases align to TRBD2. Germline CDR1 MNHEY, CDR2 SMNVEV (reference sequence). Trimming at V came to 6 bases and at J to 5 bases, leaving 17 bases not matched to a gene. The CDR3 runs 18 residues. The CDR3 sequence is CASSKKGLAATKDNEQFF. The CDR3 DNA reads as TGTGCCAGCAGCAAAAAGGGACTAGCTGCCACCAAAGACAATGAGCAGTTCTTC.